A single sample gave rise to the 4 T cell receptor beta chains below, sequenced in a study of beta chain features in type 1 diabetes. The sequenced template was cDNA made from the entire isolated RNA. Profiling relied on immunoSEQ multiplex PCR, and the TCRdb table lists in-frame clones only, not all of them. The sample consists of roughly 170,000 clones, about 13% of them appearing once. Sequenced material: central memory CD4+ T cells from blood. Receptors were obtained from a woman younger than 35 in good health.

The sample holds many counts of this clone. The V gene is TRBV28, the J gene TRBJ2-7; D gene unclear. Germline V lookup: CDR1 MDHEN, CDR2 SYDVKM. V was cut by 4 bases and J by 0 bases, with 13 bases left in between. This CDR3 comprises 15 residues. The CDR3 region has the DNA TGTGCCAGCAGTTCCCCGGCAGGCATCTCCTACGAGCAGTACTTC. Protein sequence: CASSSPAGISYEQYF.

This clone was found a few times. CDR3 amino acids: CASSPGTSGRRNTQYF. The CDR3 bases are TGTGCCAGCTCCCCCGGGACTAGCGGAAGACGAAATACGCAGTATTTT. V gene TRBV18 combines with J gene TRBJ2-3, with 11 bases aligning to TRBD2. The CDR3 runs to 16 residues. Germline loops: CDR1 KGHSH, CDR2 LQKENI. V shed 6 bases and J 7 bases; nucleotides not matched to a gene: 12.

The V and J genes are TRBV9 and TRBJ2-3; 9 positions match TRBD2. Germline CDR1 is SGDLS and CDR2 is YYNGEE. This CDR3 comprises 16 residues. V lost 0 bases to trimming and J lost 4 bases; unmatched junction nucleotides: 6. This CDR3 is CASSVGGSGRADTQYF. For the CDR3, the DNA is TGTGCCAGCAGCGTAGGTGGTAGCGGGAGAGCAGATACGCAGTATTTT.

This clone appeared a few times. The CDR3 here is CSVELEADTQYF. The CDR3 DNA reads as TGCAGCGTTGAACTGGAGGCAGATACGCAGTATTTT. J is TRBJ2-3 and V is TRBV29-1, with a weak D call TRBD2 (5 bases). V lost 2 bases and J lost 4, with 7 bases in between. The germline V gene has CDR1 SQVTM and CDR2 ANQGSEA. The CDR3 is 12 amino acids.